Listed below are T cell receptor beta chains from one sample, sequenced in a study of T cells in Graves' hyperthyroidism and ophthalmopathy. A single record per CDR3 protein comes from TCRdb applying MiXCR to the multiplex PCR reads. The data hold about 740,000 distinct CDR3 sequences, with roughly 15% observed a single time. The sequenced sample was blood. The receptors shown here come from a woman between 18 and 29 years old with Graves' hyperthyroidism. Both conserved end residues are part of each CDR3. Each record gives: V gene, J gene, CDR3 length, CDR3 protein.

v_gene: TRBV27; j_gene: TRBJ1-1; len: 13; CDR3aa: CASQQGLTTEAFF
v_gene: TRBV2; j_gene: TRBJ2-4; len: 16; CDR3aa: CASSDGQGVAKNIQYF
v_gene: TRBV15; j_gene: TRBJ2-7; len: 15; CDR3aa: CATSRNKGSRYEQYF
v_gene: TRBV6-2/TRBV6-3; j_gene: TRBJ1-1; len: 14; CDR3aa: CASRGAGEGPEAFF
v_gene: TRBV7-9; j_gene: TRBJ2-2; len: 14; CDR3aa: CASSFVGHTGELFF
v_gene: TRBV28; j_gene: TRBJ1-6; len: 18; CDR3aa: CASSLWGGRSSYNSPLHF
v_gene: TRBV2; j_gene: TRBJ1-5; len: 15; CDR3aa: CASRETGTGNQPQHF
v_gene: TRBV6-1; j_gene: TRBJ2-7; len: 14; CDR3aa: CASSPSLSSYEQYF
v_gene: TRBV20-1; j_gene: TRBJ1-6; len: 14; CDR3aa: CSARDHGQNSPLHF
v_gene: TRBV7-9; j_gene: TRBJ2-3; len: 15; CDR3aa: CASSLRGTGADTQYF
v_gene: TRBV27; j_gene: TRBJ2-1; len: 15; CDR3aa: CASSQASGSYNEQFF
v_gene: TRBV2; j_gene: TRBJ2-6; len: 15; CDR3aa: CASSDRYSGANVLTF
v_gene: TRBV7-2; j_gene: TRBJ2-1; len: 15; CDR3aa: CASSAGTSGHNEQFF
v_gene: TRBV7-3; j_gene: .; len: 12; CDR3aa: CASSLVPNEQYF
v_gene: TRBV30; j_gene: TRBJ2-5; len: 14; CDR3aa: CAWSAPPGVRTQYF
v_gene: TRBV4-2; j_gene: TRBJ2-3; len: 14; CDR3aa: CASGLAGSTDTQYF
v_gene: TRBV27; j_gene: TRBJ1-1; len: 15; CDR3aa: CASGVRTGGDTEAFF
v_gene: TRBV7-9; j_gene: TRBJ2-1; len: 14; CDR3aa: CASRVGLTYNEQFF
v_gene: TRBV7-2; j_gene: TRBJ2-2; len: 14; CDR3aa: CASSGRPGAGELFF
v_gene: TRBV18; j_gene: TRBJ1-2; len: 14; CDR3aa: CASSPTGTGFGYTF
v_gene: TRBV10-3; j_gene: TRBJ1-1; len: 12; CDR3aa: CAISVYRGEAFF
v_gene: TRBV3-1; j_gene: TRBJ2-3; len: 17; CDR3aa: CASSQEKLAGGGDTQYF
v_gene: TRBV7-3; j_gene: TRBJ2-1; len: 14; CDR3aa: CASSLLGGSDEQFF
v_gene: TRBV9; j_gene: TRBJ2-7; len: 15; CDR3aa: CASSPGTSGLYEQYF
v_gene: TRBV9; j_gene: TRBJ2-5; len: 13; CDR3aa: CASSVQAQETQYF
v_gene: TRBV9; j_gene: TRBJ2-7; len: 13; CDR3aa: CASSVATRDEQYF
v_gene: TRBV20-1; j_gene: TRBJ2-5; len: 14; CDR3aa: CSASLAGGPGTQYF
v_gene: TRBV7-9; j_gene: TRBJ2-1; len: 15; CDR3aa: CASSPQGSSYNEQFF
v_gene: TRBV6-1; j_gene: TRBJ1-1; len: 11; CDR3aa: CASSAHLEAFF
v_gene: TRBV29-1; j_gene: TRBJ2-7; len: 12; CDR3aa: CSVETASYEQYF
v_gene: TRBV27; j_gene: TRBJ1-1; len: 12; CDR3aa: CASMGRVTEAFF
v_gene: TRBV27; j_gene: TRBJ2-7; len: 14; CDR3aa: CASYRTGSSYEQYF
v_gene: TRBV5-8; j_gene: TRBJ2-7; len: 18; CDR3aa: CASSLEASGRALYFEQYF
v_gene: TRBV6-1; j_gene: TRBJ2-5; len: 14; CDR3aa: CASRPQGAGETQYF
v_gene: TRBV19; j_gene: TRBJ2-3; len: 14; CDR3aa: CASSVSSGKNTQYF
v_gene: TRBV27; j_gene: TRBJ2-1; len: 17; CDR3aa: CASKSPSRGGRRNEQFF
v_gene: TRBV6-2/TRBV6-3; j_gene: TRBJ2-2; len: 17; CDR3aa: CASSYSHGLVGTGELFF
v_gene: TRBV5-1; j_gene: TRBJ1-3; len: 13; CDR3aa: CASSETVGNTIYF
v_gene: TRBV6-2/TRBV6-3; j_gene: TRBJ2-3; len: 16; CDR3aa: CASSYSAGGLVDTQYF
v_gene: TRBV20-1; j_gene: TRBJ2-1; len: 18; CDR3aa: CSATRSQTEAVIYNEQFF
v_gene: TRBV6-1; j_gene: TRBJ2-1; len: 14; CDR3aa: CASRGLGQYNEQFF
v_gene: TRBV2; j_gene: TRBJ1-1; len: 12; CDR3aa: CATKGVNTEAFF
v_gene: TRBV12-3/TRBV12-4; j_gene: TRBJ2-6; len: 17; CDR3aa: CASRSIRGESGANVLTF
v_gene: TRBV19; j_gene: TRBJ1-5; len: 16; CDR3aa: CASTNGGWGRDQPQHF
v_gene: TRBV5-6; j_gene: TRBJ2-1; len: 16; CDR3aa: CASSLAAGWSYNEQFF
v_gene: TRBV5-5; j_gene: TRBJ1-1; len: 13; CDR3aa: CASSTSHNTEAFF
v_gene: TRBV20-1; j_gene: TRBJ2-5; len: 12; CDR3aa: CSASPYQGINYF
v_gene: TRBV5-5; j_gene: TRBJ2-5; len: 14; CDR3aa: CASSLAQAQETQYF
v_gene: TRBV7-6; j_gene: TRBJ1-2; len: 17; CDR3aa: CASSLGTPTSSDYGYTF
v_gene: TRBV11-3; j_gene: TRBJ2-3; len: 15; CDR3aa: CASSVTILSTDTQYF
v_gene: TRBV3-1; j_gene: TRBJ1-1; len: 12; CDR3aa: CASSSIDTEAFF
v_gene: TRBV9; j_gene: TRBJ2-1; len: 15; CDR3aa: CASSVASGVSNEQFF
v_gene: TRBV7-3; j_gene: TRBJ1-2; len: 17; CDR3aa: CASSSPPRGTEDYGYTF
v_gene: TRBV6-1; j_gene: TRBJ2-3; len: 17; CDR3aa: CASSSPQDFGKVDTQYF